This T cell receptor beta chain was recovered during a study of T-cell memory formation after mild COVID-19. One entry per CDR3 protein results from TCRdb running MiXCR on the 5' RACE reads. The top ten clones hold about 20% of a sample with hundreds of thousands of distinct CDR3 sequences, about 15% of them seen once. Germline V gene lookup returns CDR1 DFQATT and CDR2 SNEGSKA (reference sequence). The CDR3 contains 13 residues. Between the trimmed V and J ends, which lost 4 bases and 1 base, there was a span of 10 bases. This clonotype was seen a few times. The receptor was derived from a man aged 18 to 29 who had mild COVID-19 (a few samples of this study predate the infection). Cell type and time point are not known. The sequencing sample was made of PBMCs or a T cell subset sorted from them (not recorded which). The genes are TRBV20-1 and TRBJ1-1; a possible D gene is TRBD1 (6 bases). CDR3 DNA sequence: TGCAGTGCTAAACTACAGGGGAACACTGAAGCTTTCTTT. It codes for CSAKLQGNTEAFF.